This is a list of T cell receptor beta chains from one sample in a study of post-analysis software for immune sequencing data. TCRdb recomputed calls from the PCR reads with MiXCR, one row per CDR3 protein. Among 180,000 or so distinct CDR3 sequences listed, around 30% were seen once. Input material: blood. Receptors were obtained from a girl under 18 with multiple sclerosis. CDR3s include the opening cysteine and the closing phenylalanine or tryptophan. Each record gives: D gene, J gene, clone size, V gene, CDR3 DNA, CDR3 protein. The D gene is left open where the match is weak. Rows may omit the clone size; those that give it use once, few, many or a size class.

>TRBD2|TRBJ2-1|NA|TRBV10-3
TGTGCCATCAGTTCCCTAGCGGGGGGCGGCAATGAGCAGTTCTTC
CAISSLAGGGNEQFF
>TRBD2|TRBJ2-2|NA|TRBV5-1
TGCGCCAGCAGCTTGCGACTAGCGGGAGCAGCCGGGGAGCTGTTTTTT
CASSLRLAGAAGELFF
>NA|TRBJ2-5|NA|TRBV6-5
TGTGCCAGCAGTTACCGGTCCGGACAGACGGCTGGAGAGACCCAGTACTTC
CASSYRSGQTAGETQYF
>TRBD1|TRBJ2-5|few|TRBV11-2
TGTGCCAGCAACCGAAATAGGGGACGACAGGGAAAAGAGACCCAGTACTTC
CASNRNRGRQGKETQYF
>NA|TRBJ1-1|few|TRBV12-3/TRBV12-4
TGTGCCAGTCTTAGAGGGGCTATGGCTTTCTTT
CASLRGAMAFF
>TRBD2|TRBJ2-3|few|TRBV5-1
TGCGCCAGCAGCTTGGGGCCACTAGCGGGGAACACAGATACGCAGTATTTT
CASSLGPLAGNTDTQYF
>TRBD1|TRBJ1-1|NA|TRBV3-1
TGTGCCAGCATCCAGACAGGGGGCACTGAAGCTTTCTTT
CASIQTGGTEAFF
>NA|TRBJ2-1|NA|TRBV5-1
TGCGCCAGCAGCTTTAGCAGAACCAACAATGAGCAGTTCTTC
CASSFSRTNNEQFF
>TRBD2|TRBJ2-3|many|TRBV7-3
TGTGCCAGCAGCTTCACGGCGGGGGGGTCTGGAGATACGCAGTATTTT
CASSFTAGGSGDTQYF
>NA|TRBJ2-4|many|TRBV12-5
TGTGCTAGTGGTCTCGGGACCGACAAAAACATTCAGTACTTC
CASGLGTDKNIQYF
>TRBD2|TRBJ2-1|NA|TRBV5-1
TGCGCCAGCAGGCAACAGCGGGGGGAAGAGTCCCAGTTCTTC
CASRQQRGEESQFF
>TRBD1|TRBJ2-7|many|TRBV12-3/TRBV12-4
TGTGCCAGCAGTCCAGGACAGGGGGTACCATACGAGCAGTACTTC
CASSPGQGVPYEQYF
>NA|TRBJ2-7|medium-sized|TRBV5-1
TGCGCCAGCAGACGCCAGGAGTCCTACGAGCAGTACTTC
CASRRQESYEQYF
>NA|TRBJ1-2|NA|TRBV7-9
TGTGCCAGCAGCTCCCCGACGGGAAACTATGGCTACACCTTC
CASSSPTGNYGYTF
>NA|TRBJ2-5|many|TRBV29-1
TGCAGCGTTGAGCTCGACTCTACTGGGGAGACCCAGTACTTC
CSVELDSTGETQYF
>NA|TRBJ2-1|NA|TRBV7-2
TGTGCCAGCAGCAGAGAGGCTAGCTCAGGAAATGAGCAGTTCTTC
CASSREASSGNEQFF
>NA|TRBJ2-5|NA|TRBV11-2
TGTGCCAGCAGCCCGAGTCGTGCGGGTTTCGAGACCCAGTACTTC
CASSPSRAGFETQYF
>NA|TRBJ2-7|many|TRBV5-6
TGTGCCAGCAGTATATACAGGGTCTCCTACGAGCAGTACTTC
CASSIYRVSYEQYF
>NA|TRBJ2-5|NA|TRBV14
TGTGCCAGCAGCCAGACGTACCAAGAGACCCAGTACTTC
CASSQTYQETQYF
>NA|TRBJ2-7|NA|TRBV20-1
TGCAGTGCGACGACCCAGGGCGAGGCCCAGTACTTC
CSATTQGEAQYF
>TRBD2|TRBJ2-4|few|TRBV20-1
TGCAGTGCTAGTATTGGGCGAGCGGGGGTCGCCAACATTCAGTACTTC
CSASIGRAGVANIQYF
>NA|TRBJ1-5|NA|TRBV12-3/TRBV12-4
TGTGCCAGCAGTCCGCCGGAGAGGGGCACGCCCGGCAATCAGCCCCAGCATTTT
CASSPPERGTPGNQPQHF
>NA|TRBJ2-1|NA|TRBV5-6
TGTGCCAACAGCTTGGGCGGGAATGAGCAGTTCTTC
CANSLGGNEQFF
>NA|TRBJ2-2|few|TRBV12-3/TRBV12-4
TGTGCCAGCAGCAATTCTTGGACGGATAACACCGGGGAGCTGTTTTTT
CASSNSWTDNTGELFF
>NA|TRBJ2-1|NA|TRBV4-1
TGCGCCAGCAGCCAAGTTTTCGGGACTCTCTACACTGAGCAGTTCTTC
CASSQVFGTLYTEQFF
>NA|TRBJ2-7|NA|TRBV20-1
TGCAGTGCTAGAGATCTACGGGAGAACCTGTACGAGCAGTACTTC
CSARDLRENLYEQYF
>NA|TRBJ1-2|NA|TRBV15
TGTGCCACCAGCAGAGATCGGCCCCTCTATGGCTACACCTTC
CATSRDRPLYGYTF
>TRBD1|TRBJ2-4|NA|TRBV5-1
TGCGCCAGCAGCTTCAATTTCAGGGGGCGTGGGGCCAAAAACATTCAGTACTTC
CASSFNFRGRGAKNIQYF
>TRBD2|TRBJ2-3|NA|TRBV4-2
TGTGCCAGCAGCCAGGAACTAGCGGGAGGAGATACGCAGTATTTT
CASSQELAGGDTQYF
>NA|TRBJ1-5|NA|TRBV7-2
TGTGCCAGCAGCTTAGAGGTGGGGTCAGGCAATCAGCCCCAGCATTTT
CASSLEVGSGNQPQHF
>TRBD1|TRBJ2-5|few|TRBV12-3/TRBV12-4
TGTGCCAGCAGCTCCCCCTGGGACAGGGGGTTTAATGAGCAGTACTTC
CASSSPWDRGFNEQYF
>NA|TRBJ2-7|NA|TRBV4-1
TGCGCCAGCAGCCAACCGGGGAACTACGAGCAGTACTTC
CASSQPGNYEQYF
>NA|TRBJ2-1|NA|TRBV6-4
TGTGCCAGCAGTAGGGATGCGTACAATGAGCAGTTCTTC
CASSRDAYNEQFF
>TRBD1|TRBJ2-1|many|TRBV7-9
TGTGCCGTAGACCACAGGGGCCCCTACAATGAGCAGTTCTTC
CAVDHRGPYNEQFF
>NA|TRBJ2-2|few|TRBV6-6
TGTGCCAGCAGTTACGGCGGGCTAGTTGGCGGGGAGCTGTTTTTT
CASSYGGLVGGELFF